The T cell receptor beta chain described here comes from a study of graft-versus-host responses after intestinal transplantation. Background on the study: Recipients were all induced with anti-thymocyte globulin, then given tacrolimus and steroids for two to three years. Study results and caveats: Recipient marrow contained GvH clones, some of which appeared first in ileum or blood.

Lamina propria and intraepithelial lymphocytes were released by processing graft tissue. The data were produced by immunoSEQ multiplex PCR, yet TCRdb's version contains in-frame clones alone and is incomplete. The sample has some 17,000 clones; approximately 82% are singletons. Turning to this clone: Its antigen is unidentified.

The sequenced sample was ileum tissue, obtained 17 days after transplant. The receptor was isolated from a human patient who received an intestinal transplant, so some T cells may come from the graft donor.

Written as DNA, the CDR3 is TGCAGCGCTAGACAGGGGACGTACACTGAAGCTTTCTTT. Protein: CSARQGTYTEAFF. The V gene is TRBV29-1, the J gene TRBJ1-1, with 8 bases matching TRBD1. The ends lost 7 bases at V and 3 bases at J; junction bases unmatched: 7. Germline V CDR1 and CDR2: SQVTM, ANQGSEA. The CDR3 contains 13 residues.